This T cell receptor (beta chain) was identified during a study of beta chain features in type 1 diabetes. Study results and caveats: Patients' naive, central memory and Treg TCRB repertoires seemed closer to one another than those of healthy donors. No resolution was reached here on whether HLA type influences TCRB rearrangement.

This clone showed up just a few times. Its antigen is still unknown. Trimming pared 0 bases from V and 1 base from J, leaving 16 bases between. The CDR3 covers 16 residues. Germline assignment: CDR1 GTSNPN and CDR2 SVGIG (reference sequence). Expressed TCRB transcripts were sequenced because the isolated RNA had all been reverse transcribed beforehand. Produced via immunoSEQ multiplex PCR; TCRdb's table is partial and in-frame only. The data contain 200,000 to 250,000 clones, around 68% of them singletons. The sequence derives from a man between 25 and 39 years old in good health. Sequencing used naive CD4+ T cells from blood. The J gene is TRBJ2-7, the V gene TRBV30; D not certain. The CDR3 DNA reads TGTGCCTGGAGTGTAACCCCGGTCAGCCGGTCCTACGAGCAGTACTTC. Amino acids: CAWSVTPVSRSYEQYF.